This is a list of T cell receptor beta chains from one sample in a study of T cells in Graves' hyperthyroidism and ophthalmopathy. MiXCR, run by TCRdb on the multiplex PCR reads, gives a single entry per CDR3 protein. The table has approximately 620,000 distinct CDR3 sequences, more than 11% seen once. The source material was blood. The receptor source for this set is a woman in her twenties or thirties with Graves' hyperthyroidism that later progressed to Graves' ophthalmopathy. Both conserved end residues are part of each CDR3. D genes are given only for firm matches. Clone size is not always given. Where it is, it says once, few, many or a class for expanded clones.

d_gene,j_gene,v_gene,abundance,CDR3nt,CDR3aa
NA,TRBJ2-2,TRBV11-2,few,TGTGCCAGCAGCTTACCGTTCGCCCGGGACTTAAGGACCGGGGAGCTGTTTTTT,CASSLPFARDLRTGELFF
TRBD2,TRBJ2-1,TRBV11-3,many,TGTGCCAGCAGCTACCAAGCGGGGACCTACAATGAGCAGTTCTTC,CASSYQAGTYNEQFF
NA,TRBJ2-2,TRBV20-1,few,TGCAGTGCTAGAGGAGGGGCCGAGAGCACCGGGGAGCTGTTTTTT,CSARGGAESTGELFF
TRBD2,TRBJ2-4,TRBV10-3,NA,TGTGCCATCAGTGAATTGCGGACTAGCGGGATCCAAAACATTCAGTACTTC,CAISELRTSGIQNIQYF
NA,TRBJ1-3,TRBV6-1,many,TGTGCCAGCAGTCCTAGGACAGCGGGAAACACCATATATTTT,CASSPRTAGNTIYF
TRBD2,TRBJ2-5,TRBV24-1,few,TGTGCCACCAGTGGTAGCGGGGATTGGGGCGAGACCCAGTACTTC,CATSGSGDWGETQYF
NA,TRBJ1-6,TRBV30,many,TGTGCCTCCCACGGGGCCTCAGGATCACCCCTCCACTTT,CASHGASGSPLHF
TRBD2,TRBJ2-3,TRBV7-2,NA,TGTGCCAGCAGCTTAGATCCTAGCGGGAGGGGGGAGGGAGATACGCAGTATTTT,CASSLDPSGRGEGDTQYF
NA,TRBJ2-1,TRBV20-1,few,TGCAGTGCTAGGGAAAATACCGGCGCCTGGGAGCAGTTCTTC,CSARENTGAWEQFF
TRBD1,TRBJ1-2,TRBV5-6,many,TGTGCCACCGTAGGCCCGGACAGGGGCAGGGGTGGCTATGGCTACACCTTC,CATVGPDRGRGGYGYTF
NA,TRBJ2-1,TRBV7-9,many,TGTGCCAGCAACGGGGCAGCCTACAATGAGCAGTTCTTC,CASNGAAYNEQFF
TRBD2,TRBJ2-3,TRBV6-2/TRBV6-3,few,TGTGCCAGCAATTACAGAGATAGCGGGAGGGCGAGGGATACGCAGTATTTT,CASNYRDSGRARDTQYF
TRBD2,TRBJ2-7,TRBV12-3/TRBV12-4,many,TGTGCCAGCAGTTTAAGGGCGCGGCTGGGGGGGGGTTCCTACGAGCAGTACTTC,CASSLRARLGGGSYEQYF
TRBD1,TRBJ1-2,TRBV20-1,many,TGCAGTGCTAGAGATCAGTCGACAGGGGGAATTGGCTACACCTTC,CSARDQSTGGIGYTF
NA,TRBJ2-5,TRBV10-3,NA,TGTGCCATCAGTGGAGACCGGGACCGCGCGGTAGAGACCCAGTACTTC,CAISGDRDRAVETQYF
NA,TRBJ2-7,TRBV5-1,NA,TGCGCCAGCAGCTTCAACCGGGACGCTGGCTACGAGCAGTACTTC,CASSFNRDAGYEQYF
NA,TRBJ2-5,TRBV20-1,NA,TGCAGTGCGCTAGAAGGAGGTATGACAGACGACCCTCAAGAGACCCAGTACTTC,CSALEGGMTDDPQETQYF
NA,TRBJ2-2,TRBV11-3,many,TGTGCCAGCAGCCTCTCCTCCGGAGTTAAGCTGTTTTTT,CASSLSSGVKLFF
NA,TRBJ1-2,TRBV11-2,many,TGTGCCAGCAGCTTAGGGCGGGGGGACGGCTATGGCTACACCTTC,CASSLGRGDGYGYTF
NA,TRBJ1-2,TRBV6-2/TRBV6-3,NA,TGTGCCAGCAGTCCTTATGGCAGGGACAACTATGGCTACACCTTC,CASSPYGRDNYGYTF
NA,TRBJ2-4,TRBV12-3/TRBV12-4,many,TGTGCCAGCAGTTCAACTACAGGGTACATTCAGTACTTC,CASSSTTGYIQYF
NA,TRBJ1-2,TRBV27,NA,TGTGCCAGCAGCCCCGGACGACCCTATGGCTACACCTTC,CASSPGRPYGYTF
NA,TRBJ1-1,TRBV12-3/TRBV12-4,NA,TGTGCCAGCAGTTTCGTTCTGCAAAAACAAGCTTTCTTT,CASSFVLQKQAFF
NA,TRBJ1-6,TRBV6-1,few,TGTGCCAGCAGTGAACGCTGGGGTGAATCACCCCTCCACTTT,CASSERWGESPLHF
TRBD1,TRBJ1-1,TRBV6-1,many,TGTGCCAGCACCTGGGACAGGAACACTGAAGCTTTCTTT,CASTWDRNTEAFF
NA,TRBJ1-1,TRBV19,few,TGTGCCAGTAGAACCGGACGGAGAGACGCTTTGAACACTGAAGCTTTCTTT,CASRTGRRDALNTEAFF
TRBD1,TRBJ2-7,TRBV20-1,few,TGCAGTGCTGAAAAGACAGGGCCTTCCTACGAGCAGTACTTC,CSAEKTGPSYEQYF
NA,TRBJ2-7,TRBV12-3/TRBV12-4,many,TGTGCCAGCACCCAGGGGTCTTACGAGCAGTACTTC,CASTQGSYEQYF
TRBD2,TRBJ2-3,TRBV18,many,TGTGCCAGCTCACAGGCAATAGCGGGAACCACGAATACGCAGTATTTT,CASSQAIAGTTNTQYF
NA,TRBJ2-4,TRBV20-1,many,TGCAGTGCGCCCACGAAAAACATTCAGTACTTC,CSAPTKNIQYF